The 30 T cell receptor beta chains below were found in one sample sequenced in a study of cytomegalovirus exposure and HLA in healthy donors. PCR was performed using 60 Vbeta and 13 Jbeta primers. The protocol was immunoSEQ multiplex PCR, while the TCRdb copy is restricted to in-frame clones and leaves out a portion. The sample shows 86,000 or so clones, roughly 77% of them seen only once. Sequencing was performed on PBMCs. All receptors derive from a woman aged 40 to 50 in good health and CMV-seropositive.

In this sample, this clone turned up once. The chain joins TRBV7-9 to TRBJ1-2; TRBD1 is a possible D gene (6 bases). CDR3 length equals 13 residues. Germline assignment: CDR1 SEHNR and CDR2 FQNEAQ (reference sequence). V was pared by 5 bases and J by 5 bases, with 12 bases between. The CDR3 spells CASSRTGWYGYTF. DNA for the CDR3: TGTGCCAGCAGCCGAACAGGGTGGTATGGCTACACCTTC. The full variable domain, completed using reference TRBV7-9 and TRBJ1-2, is DTGVSQNPRHKITKRGQNVTFRCDPISEHNRLYWYRQTLGQGPEFLTYFQNEAQLEKSRLLSDRFSAERPKGSFSTLEIQRTEQGDSAMYLCASSRTGWYGYTFGSGTRLTVV.

The rearrangement links TRBV7-8 to TRBJ1-5; no clear D gene. V dropped 0 bases and J dropped 6 bases, with 6 bases sitting between them. The CDR3 runs to 13 residues. Germline CDR1 and CDR2: SGHVS and FQNEAQ. CDR3 in DNA: TGTGCCAGCAGCTTAGCGATGAGTCAGCCCCAGCATTTT. It yields the protein CASSLAMSQPQHF.

This chain joins TRBV30 and TRBJ2-2; D unclear. This CDR3 spans 12 amino acids. Germline CDR1 reads GTSNPN; CDR2 reads SVGIG (reference sequence). Trimming removed 5 bases at V and 1 base at J, with 5 bases between. CDR3: CAWEQNTGELFF. The CDR3 DNA reads as TGTGCCTGGGAACAGAACACCGGGGAGCTGTTTTTT.

The chain has TRBV6-5 and TRBJ1-5; perhaps TRBD1 as D (5 bases). Germline values: CDR1 MNHEY, CDR2 SVGAGI. The length of the CDR3 is 13 residues. Trimming took 8 bases from V and 2 from J, leaving 10 bases between them. The CDR3 protein is CASGRVGNQPQHF. CDR3 DNA: TGTGCCAGCGGCAGGGTCGGCAATCAGCCCCAGCATTTT.

The CDR3 sequence: CASSQDRTGTDEQYF. The CDR3 bases are TGTGCCAGCAGCCAAGATCGGACAGGGACAGACGAGCAGTACTTC. The chain has TRBV4-2 and TRBJ2-7; 8 bases are a match to TRBD1. CDR3 size: 15 residues. J lost 5 bases, V lost 0 bases, and 6 bases had no gene match. Germline loops: CDR1 LGHNA, CDR2 YNFKEQ.

The chain is built from TRBV29-1 and TRBJ1-2; D uncertain. CDR1 and CDR2 from the germline V gene are SQVTM and ANQGSEA. The CDR3 loop spans 13 amino acids. V was clipped by 3 bases and J by 2 bases, with 10 bases between them. The CDR3, as DNA: TGCAGCGTTGAGAGAGCCTCGAACTATGGCTACACCTTC. Translation gives CSVERASNYGYTF.

This CDR3 reads CASSQEVMNTEAFF. The CDR3 DNA reads as TGTGCCAGCAGCCAGGAGGTCATGAACACTGAAGCTTTCTTT. The chain has TRBV14 and TRBJ1-1; no definite D call. The CDR3 sequence is 14 residues long. The germline V gene has CDR1 SGHDN and CDR2 FVKESK. Trimming shortened V by 3 bases and J by 0 bases, and 8 bases separated the two germline ends.

The chain couples TRBV5-1 to TRBJ1-1; 7 nucleotides line up with TRBD1. The CDR3 loop spans 14 amino acids. CDR1 is SGHRS and CDR2 is YFSETQ in the germline V gene. Trimming at V came to 4 bases and at J to 1 base, leaving 4 bases not matched to a gene. The CDR3 sequence is CASSLHRGNTEAFF. CDR3 in DNA: TGCGCCAGCAGCCTACACAGGGGGAACACTGAAGCTTTCTTT. The full variable domain, in which reference TRBV5-1 and TRBJ1-1 provide the parts outside the CDR3, is KAGVTQTPRYLIKTRGQQVTLSCSPISGHRSVSWYQQTPGQGLQFLFEYFSETQRNKGNFPGRFSGRQFSNSRSEMNVSTLELGDSALYLCASSLHRGNTEAFFGQGTRLTVV.

A single count supports this clone. The rearrangement uses TRBV27 and TRBJ2-1, with 9 bases identical to TRBD2. The ends lost 7 bases at V and 7 bases at J; junction bases unmatched: 5. Germline-derived CDR1 and CDR2 are MNHEY and SMNVEV (reference sequence). There are 13 residues in the CDR3. The CDR3 loop is CASTAGGGNEQFF. DNA of the CDR3: TGTGCCAGCACAGCGGGAGGTGGAAATGAGCAGTTCTTC.

This chain uses TRBV4-3 with TRBJ2-7; 8 bases match TRBD1. Germline loops: CDR1 LGHNA, CDR2 YSLEER. V lost 1 base, J lost 3 bases, and 5 bases stayed unmatched. The CDR3 is 15 amino acids. CDR3 region: CASSQAAGTGYEQYF. The CDR3 DNA follows: TGCGCCAGCAGCCAAGCCGCCGGGACAGGCTACGAGCAGTACTTC.

This sequence joins TRBV5-1 and TRBJ1-2, with TRBD1 as a possible D gene (5 bases). The CDR3 loop spans 15 amino acids. V dropped 0 bases and J dropped 4 bases, with 13 bases sitting between them. Germline-derived CDR1 and CDR2 are SGHRS and YFSETQ. CDR3 in DNA: TGCGCCAGCAGCTTGGGGGCAGGGTCGGGCTATGGCTACACCTTC. It encodes CASSLGAGSGYGYTF. The whole variable domain, remainder taken from reference TRBV5-1 and TRBJ1-2, is KAGVTQTPRYLIKTRGQQVTLSCSPISGHRSVSWYQQTPGQGLQFLFEYFSETQRNKGNFPGRFSGRQFSNSRSEMNVSTLELGDSALYLCASSLGAGSGYGYTFGSGTRLTVV.

A few counts support this clone. The gene calls are TRBV7-2 and TRBJ1-2, with D tentatively TRBD1 (5 bases). The ends were cut back, 5 bases at V and 5 bases at J, with 15 bases in the middle. The germline V gene encodes CDR1 SGHTA and CDR2 FQGNSA. The CDR3 is 14 amino acids. The CDR3 bases are TGTGCCAGCAGCCCCGTGGGGCCCGCTTATGGCTACACCTTC. It encodes CASSPVGPAYGYTF.

This chain joins TRBV15 and TRBJ2-2, with 8 nucleotides matching TRBD1. V gave up 5 bases and J gave up 0 bases; unmatched junction bases: 8. The germline gives CDR1 LNHNV, CDR2 YYDKDF (reference sequence). The CDR3 covers 17 residues. Here the CDR3 DNA reads TGTGCCACCAGCGCTAGCTGGACAGGGACGAACACCGGGGAGCTGTTTTTT. Its translation is CATSASWTGTNTGELFF. The complete variable domain, with remaining parts taken from reference TRBV15 and TRBJ2-2, reads DAMVIQNPRYQVTQFGKPVTLSCSQTLNHNVMYWYQQKSSQAPKLLFHYYDKDFNNEADTPDNFQSRRPNTSFCFLDIRSPGLGDTAMYLCATSASWTGTNTGELFFGEGSRLTVL.

The chain combines TRBV7-9 with TRBJ1-2; 7 nucleotides line up with TRBD1. Germline assignment: CDR1 SEHNR and CDR2 FQNEAQ (reference sequence). The CDR3 spans 13 residues. J lost 6 bases, V lost 6 bases, and 7 bases had no gene match. The CDR3 spells CASSFSRGDGYTF. The CDR3 nucleotides read TGTGCCAGCAGTTTTTCCAGGGGGGATGGCTACACCTTC.

V gene TRBV11-3 combines with J gene TRBJ2-2; TRBD2 agrees at 10 bases. This CDR3 comprises 15 residues. V lost 5 bases, J lost 7 bases, and 7 bases stayed unmatched. Germline V gene data show CDR1 as SGHNT and CDR2 as YENEEA. Here the CDR3 DNA reads TGTGCCAGCAGCACCCCGGGACTAGCGAGCGGGGAGCTGTTTTTT. Residues: CASSTPGLASGELFF.

The gene calls are TRBV7-9 and TRBJ1-6; TRBD1 matches 7 bases. Looked up from germline, CDR1 is SEHNR and CDR2 is FQNEAQ (reference sequence). CDR3 length equals 15 residues. V was pared by 3 bases and J by 6 bases, with 5 bases of the junction left unmatched. CDR3 DNA sequence: TGTGCCAGCAGCTTTAGGGGGCTTGGTAATTCACCCCTCCACTTT. This gives the protein CASSFRGLGNSPLHF.

The chain links TRBV27 to TRBJ2-1, with 12 bases that match TRBD2. This CDR3 is 15 amino acids long. Germline V gene data show CDR1 as MNHEY and CDR2 as SMNVEV (reference sequence). V lost 3 bases to trimming and J lost 9 bases; unmatched junction nucleotides: 6. The CDR3 protein is CASSLLAGGPGEQFF. CDR3 nucleotide sequence: TGTGCCAGCAGTTTGCTAGCGGGAGGGCCCGGTGAGCAGTTCTTC.

The rearrangement links TRBV7-9 to TRBJ1-1; 9 positions agree with TRBD1. This CDR3 is built from 15 residues. Germline loops: CDR1 SEHNR, CDR2 FQNEAQ (reference sequence). J lost 6 bases, V lost 5 bases, and 10 bases had no gene match. The CDR3: CASSAQGQGFAEAFF. As DNA, the CDR3 is TGTGCCAGCAGCGCCCAGGGACAGGGATTCGCTGAAGCTTTCTTT.

This rearrangement joins TRBV30 to TRBJ2-3; 9 positions agree with TRBD2. The CDR3 runs to 14 residues. The germline gives CDR1 GTSNPN, CDR2 SVGIG (reference sequence). V was clipped by 2 bases and J by 1 base; unmatched bases: 1. The CDR3 DNA follows: TGTGCCTGGAGTAAGCGGGGGGGCACAGATACGCAGTATTTT. Residues: CAWSKRGGTDTQYF.

The CDR3 DNA reads TGTGCCAGCAGCACAAAGGGACTAGCGGGGGGTGAGCAGTTCTTC. Translating gives CASSTKGLAGGEQFF. The chain has TRBV9 and TRBJ2-1, with 15 bases identical to TRBD2. The CDR3 length is 15 residues. Germline CDR1 and CDR2: SGDLS and YYNGEE. V shed 4 bases and J 9 bases; nucleotides not matched to a gene: 5.

This clone was observed once. The chain recombines TRBV7-9 with TRBJ2-6; 8 bases fit TRBD1. Unmatched junction bases numbered 11, after V lost 4 bases and J lost 3 bases. Germline CDR1 is SEHNR and CDR2 is FQNEAQ (reference sequence). The CDR3 length is 18 residues. The CDR3 nucleotides read TGTGCCAGCAGCTCCCCCCGGGACAGGTTGTTTGGGGCCAACGTCCTGACTTTC. It specifies CASSSPRDRLFGANVLTF.

The CDR3 DNA reads TGTGCCAGCACCGACAGGGGGCGAAGCAATCAGCCCCAGCATTTT. This gives the protein CASTDRGRSNQPQHF. The chain couples TRBV2 to TRBJ1-5; 10 bases agree with TRBD1. Germline values: CDR1 SNHLY, CDR2 FYNNEI. The CDR3 is 15 amino acids. V lost 7 bases to trimming and J lost 1 base; unmatched junction nucleotides: 4. Using reference TRBV2 and TRBJ1-5 for the parts outside the CDR3, the full variable domain is EPEVTQTPSHQVTQMGQEVILRCVPISNHLYFYWYRQILGQKVEFLVSFYNNEISEKSEIFDDQFSVERPDGSNFTLKIRSTKLEDSAMYFCASTDRGRSNQPQHFGDGTRLSIL.

The rearrangement uses TRBV10-3 and TRBJ2-2; weak D call: TRBD1 (5 bases). The V and J ends lost 8 bases and 8 bases respectively, with 9 bases between them. This CDR3 has 11 amino acids. Germline V lookup: CDR1 ENHRY, CDR2 SYGVKD. Here the CDR3 reads CAISQGGELFF. DNA for the CDR3: TGTGCCATCTCCCAGGGAGGGGAGCTGTTTTTT.

The CDR3 bases are TGTGCCAGCAGCCAAGTGGGGGGGCGAGCGAGCACCGGGGAGCTGTTTTTT. Protein: CASSQVGGRASTGELFF. The V call is TRBV14, the J call TRBJ2-2; TRBD2 is a possible D gene (7 bases). The ends were cut back, 1 base at V and 4 bases at J, with 16 bases in the middle. The germline CDR1 and CDR2 sequences are SGHDN and FVKESK. The CDR3 sequence is 17 residues long.

The rearrangement uses TRBV19 and TRBJ2-3; unclear D gene. The V gene lost 8 bases and the J gene lost 4 bases, with 10 bases spanning the gap. Germline values: CDR1 LNHDA, CDR2 SQIVND (reference sequence). The CDR3 is 12 amino acids. Written as DNA, the CDR3 is TGTGCCAGTTCGGCCAGGTCAGATACGCAGTATTTT. Translation gives CASSARSDTQYF.

The chain is built from TRBV9 and TRBJ1-1; no firm D call. Germline values: CDR1 SGDLS, CDR2 YYNGEE. V lost 2 bases to trimming and J lost 0 bases, with 11 bases between them. This CDR3 comprises 15 residues. Here the CDR3 reads CASSVQGRVNTEAFF. The CDR3 DNA reads as TGTGCCAGCAGCGTTCAAGGGCGGGTGAACACTGAAGCTTTCTTT. The entire variable domain, with the rest obtained from reference TRBV9 and TRBJ1-1, is as follows: DSGVTQTPKHLITATGQRVTLRCSPRSGDLSVYWYQQSLDQGLQFLIQYYNGEERAKGNILERFSAQQFPDLHSELNLSSLELGDSALYFCASSVQGRVNTEAFFGQGTRLTVV.

The V gene is TRBV5-1, the J gene TRBJ2-7, with a weak D call TRBD1 (6 bases). Trimming left V 6 bases short and J 2 bases short, with 15 bases between. This CDR3 spans 14 amino acids. Germline V gene data show CDR1 as SGHRS and CDR2 as YFSETQ. CDR3 region: CASTREGGTYEQYF. CDR3 sequence (DNA): TGCGCCAGCACTCGGGAAGGGGGAACCTACGAGCAGTACTTC.

For this clone: As the CDR3 is not closed by the conserved phenylalanine or tryptophan, this likely results from a read error. The chain links TRBV27 to TRBJ2-2; 7 nucleotides align to TRBD2. Germline CDR1 reads MNHEY; CDR2 reads SMNVEV (reference sequence). The CDR3 loop spans 15 amino acids. The V segment lost 2 bases and the J segment 2 bases; nucleotides outside the gene matches: 2. DNA of the CDR3: TGTGCCAGCAGTTTACGGGACTACAACACCGGGGAGCTGTTTGTT. Encoded protein: CASSLRDYNTGELFV.

The CDR3 DNA follows: TGCGCCAGCAGTGAAAGGGCAGGCGGAGGTTCTGGCTACACCTTC. Its translation: CASSERAGGGSGYTF. V is TRBV10-2 and J is TRBJ1-2; D is uncertain. Looked up from germline, CDR1 is WSHSY and CDR2 is SAAADI. Trimming took off 3 bases at V and 7 bases at J, with 18 bases between the two ends. This CDR3 has 15 residues.

The chain couples TRBV2 to TRBJ2-1; 14 bases fit TRBD2. The CDR3 totals 14 residues. Germline V gene lookup returns CDR1 SNHLY and CDR2 FYNNEI. V dropped 10 bases and J dropped 9; count of bases not matched to a gene: 8. The CDR3, as DNA: TGTGCCATCCGACTAGCGGGGGGGCTGGGTGAGCAGTTCTTC. This translates into CAIRLAGGLGEQFF.